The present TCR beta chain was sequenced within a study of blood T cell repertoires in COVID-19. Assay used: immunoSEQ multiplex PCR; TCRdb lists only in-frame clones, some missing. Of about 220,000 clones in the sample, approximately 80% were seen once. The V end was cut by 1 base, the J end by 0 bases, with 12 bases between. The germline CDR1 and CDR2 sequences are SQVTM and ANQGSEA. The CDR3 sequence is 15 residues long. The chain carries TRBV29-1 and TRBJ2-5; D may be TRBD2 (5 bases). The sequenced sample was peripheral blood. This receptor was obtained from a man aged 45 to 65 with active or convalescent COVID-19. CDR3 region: CSVEVWGEYQETQYF. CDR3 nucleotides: TGCAGCGTTGAAGTATGGGGAGAGTACCAAGAGACCCAGTACTTC. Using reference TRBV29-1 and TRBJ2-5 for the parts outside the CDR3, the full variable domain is SAVISQKPSRDICQRGTSLTIQCQVDSQVTMMFWYRQQPGQSLTLIATANQGSEATYESGFVIDKFPISRPNLTFSTLTVSNMSPEDSSIYLCSVEVWGEYQETQYFGPGTRLLVL.